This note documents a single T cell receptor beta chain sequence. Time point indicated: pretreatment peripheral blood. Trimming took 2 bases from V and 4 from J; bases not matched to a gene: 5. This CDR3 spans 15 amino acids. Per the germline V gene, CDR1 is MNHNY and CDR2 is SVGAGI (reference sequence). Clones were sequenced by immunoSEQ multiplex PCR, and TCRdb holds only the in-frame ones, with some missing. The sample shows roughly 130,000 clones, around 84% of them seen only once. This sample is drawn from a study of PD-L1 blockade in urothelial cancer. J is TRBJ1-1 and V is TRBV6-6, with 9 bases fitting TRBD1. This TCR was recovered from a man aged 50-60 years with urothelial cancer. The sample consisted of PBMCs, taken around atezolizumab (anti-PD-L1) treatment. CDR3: CASSYGDRVPTEAFF. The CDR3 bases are TGTGCCAGCAGTTACGGGGACAGGGTTCCCACTGAAGCTTTCTTT.